The clone carrying this T cell receptor beta chain was observed many times. Per germline, CDR1 DFQATT and CDR2 SNEGSKA (reference sequence). The CDR3 loop spans 16 amino acids. J was trimmed by 5 bases and V by 0 bases; bases with no gene match: 11. This sample is part of a study of T-cell reconstitution after alpha-beta-depleted transplantation in children. The TCRbeta library was prepared with unique molecular identifiers. TCRdb re-derived calls from the PCR reads in MiXCR, one entry per CDR3 protein. The sample holds around 600,000 distinct CDR3 sequences; approximately 15% are singletons and the top ten take over 0.95%.

This clonotype was sampled from a human donor who donated a stem cell graft to a child with acute myeloid leukemia. The chain uses TRBV20-1 and TRBJ2-5; TRBD2 aligns across 8 bases. Sample: PBMCs from the stem cell graft donor, taken from the stem cell graft. The CDR3 sequence is CSARDYLGGAGETQYF. The DNA of the CDR3 is TGCAGTGCTAGAGATTACCTCGGGGGGGCTGGGGAGACCCAGTACTTC.